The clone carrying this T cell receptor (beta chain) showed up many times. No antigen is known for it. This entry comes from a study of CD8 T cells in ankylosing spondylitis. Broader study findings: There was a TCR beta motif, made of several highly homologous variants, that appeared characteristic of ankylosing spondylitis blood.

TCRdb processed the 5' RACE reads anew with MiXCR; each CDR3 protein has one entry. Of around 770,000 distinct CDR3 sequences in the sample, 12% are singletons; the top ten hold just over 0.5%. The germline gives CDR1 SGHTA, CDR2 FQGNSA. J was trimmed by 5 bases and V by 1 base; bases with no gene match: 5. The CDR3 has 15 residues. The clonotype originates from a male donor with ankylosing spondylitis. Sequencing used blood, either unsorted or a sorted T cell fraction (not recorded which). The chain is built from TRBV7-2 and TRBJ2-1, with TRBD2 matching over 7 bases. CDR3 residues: CASSLGGRADNEQFF. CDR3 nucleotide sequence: TGTGCCAGCAGCTTAGGCGGGAGAGCGGACAATGAGCAGTTCTTC.